These 19 T cell receptor beta chains came from one sample sequenced in a study of shared clonotypes between healthy human individuals (dated by TCRdb to 2019 to 2021). Library preparation used the immunoSEQ multiplex PCR assay. TCRdb holds this immuneACCESS table with in-frame rearrangements only. Some clones are missing; in checked studies, unresolved V genes explain under half, and the rest has no known cause. This sample has 950,000 to 1,200,000 clones in its table, and roughly 80% of those were observed once. The leading ten clones occupy 0.85% to 1% of the sample. The source material was memory CD4+ T cells from PBMCs. What the cell subset or site label conveys for this sample: CD45RA-negative fraction. These receptors were obtained from a man aged 18 to 30 in good health. Some clones in this sample may be carry-over from other donors' samples.

The rearrangement links TRBV28 to TRBJ1-1; perhaps TRBD1 as D (5 bases). This CDR3 is 15 amino acids long. CDR1 is MDHEN, CDR2 SYDVKM, per germline. V dropped 6 bases and J dropped 1 base, with 15 bases sitting between them. The DNA of the CDR3 is TGTGCCAGCAGACCTGGGCGGGGCCCGAACACTGAAGCTTTCTTT. Translated, it gives CASRPGRGPNTEAFF.

The rearrangement links TRBV6-6 to TRBJ1-2, with D hard to call. The CDR3 runs 15 residues. Trimming shortened V by 2 bases and J by 4 bases, and 14 bases separated the two germline ends. Germline V gene lookup returns CDR1 MNHNY and CDR2 SVGAGI (reference sequence). The CDR3 DNA reads as TGTGCCAGCAGTTACATAAAGGGCGGAGGCTATGGCTACACCTTC. Encoded protein: CASSYIKGGGYGYTF.

This clone is a singleton in its sample. J is TRBJ1-4 and V is TRBV4-2, with D tentatively TRBD1 (5 bases). The CDR3 extends over 16 amino acids. Germline assignment: CDR1 LGHNA and CDR2 YNFKEQ. V was pared by 1 base and J by 3 bases, with 12 bases between. The chain's CDR3 is CASSQAAGSSNEKLFF. The CDR3 DNA reads TGTGCCAGCAGCCAAGCAGCAGGGTCATCTAATGAAAAACTGTTTTTT.

Many counts were recorded for this clone. The rearrangement links TRBV2 to TRBJ1-1, with D possibly TRBD1 on 6 matching bases. CDR1 and CDR2 from the germline V gene are SNHLY and FYNNEI. The CDR3 runs 13 residues. V lost 5 bases to trimming and J lost 2 bases, with 9 bases between them. DNA of the CDR3: TGTGCCAGCAGTACGGACAGTAACACTGAAGCTTTCTTT. It specifies CASSTDSNTEAFF.

Worth noting for this clone: Germline and junction disagree at one end, which may indicate a read error. This CDR3 is also generated by other DNA sequences in the sample. The chain is built from TRBV10-3 and TRBJ1-1, with 7 bases that match TRBD1. CDR1 is ENHRY and CDR2 is SYGVKD in the germline V gene. The CDR3 is 15 amino acids. CDR3: CAIRERQGMNTEAFF. The CDR3 coding sequence is TGTGCCATCAGAGAGAGACAGGGCATGAACACTGAGGCTTTCTTT.

The gene calls are TRBV2 and TRBJ2-3; tentatively, D is TRBD2 (6 bases). V shed 7 bases and J shed 1 base, with 15 bases lying between them. CDR3 length: 15 residues. Germline V gene sequence: CDR1 SNHLY, CDR2 FYNNEI. CDR3 sequence reads: CASKGGRARTDTQYF. The CDR3 DNA follows: TGTGCCAGCAAGGGAGGCAGGGCCCGCACAGATACGCAGTATTTT.

The CDR3 bases are TGTGCCAGCAAGGTGAGGGGAACCCATTACAATGAGCAGTTCTTC. Translation: CASKVRGTHYNEQFF. The chain links TRBV21-1 to TRBJ2-1. TRBV21-1 is assigned pseudogene status. The length of the CDR3 is 15 residues.

The chain couples TRBV6-1 to TRBJ1-5; D gene ambiguous. The CDR3 sequence is 17 residues long. CDR1 and CDR2 (germline): MNHNS, SASEGT. Trimming shortened V by 1 base and J by 0 bases, and 13 bases separated the two germline ends. For the CDR3, the DNA is TGTGCCAGCAGTGAAGATGGAGGACCCTATAGCAATCAGCCCCAGCATTTT. Its protein is CASSEDGGPYSNQPQHF.

This clone has just a few counts. The rearrangement joins TRBV2 to TRBJ1-4; the match to TRBD1 covers 7 bases. This CDR3 spans 13 amino acids. Germline V gene lookup returns CDR1 SNHLY and CDR2 FYNNEI. With V trimmed by 3 bases and J by 11 bases, 6 bases remained unmatched. The CDR3 coding sequence is TGTGCCAGCAGTGACGGGACAGCGGGTAAACTGTTTTTT. Residues: CASSDGTAGKLFF.

In its sample, this clone was seen once. CDR3: CASSTATGATGELFF. DNA of the CDR3: TGCGCCAGCAGTACGGCGACAGGGGCCACCGGGGAGCTGTTTTTT. V usage is TRBV5-1 and J usage is TRBJ2-2, with 8 nucleotides matching TRBD1. Germline CDR1 is SGHRS and CDR2 is YFSETQ. The CDR3 loop spans 15 amino acids. The trim removed 5 bases at V and 4 bases at J, leaving 7 bases unmatched.

V is TRBV6-1 and J is TRBJ2-7, with D maybe TRBD1 (5 bases). Trimming took 4 bases from V and 3 from J, leaving 13 bases between them. The CDR3 is 14 residues long. Germline CDR1 is MNHNS and CDR2 is SASEGT. The CDR3 sequence is CASSVRQNLYEQYF. For the CDR3, the DNA is TGTGCCAGCAGTGTTCGACAGAATCTCTACGAGCAGTACTTC.

This sequence joins TRBV11-2 and TRBJ2-5, with 8 bases identical to TRBD1. Germline lookup yields CDR1 SGHAT and CDR2 FQNNGV. V shed 3 bases, J shed 5 bases, and the junction held 2 bases outside the gene matches. CDR3 size: 13 residues. The CDR3 sequence: CASSFQGAETQYF. DNA of the CDR3: TGTGCCAGCAGCTTTCAGGGGGCGGAGACCCAGTACTTC.

The V call is TRBV7-9, the J call TRBJ1-1, with D uncertain. Germline V gene data show CDR1 as SEHNR and CDR2 as FQNEAQ (reference sequence). This CDR3 is built from 13 residues. The ends were cut back, 1 base at V and 6 bases at J, with 9 bases in the middle. Written as DNA, the CDR3 is TGTGCCAGCAGCTTAGGGGCCTACGCTGAAGCTTTCTTT. This translates into CASSLGAYAEAFF. The full variable domain, with the rest looked up from reference TRBV7-9 and TRBJ1-1, is DTGVSQNPRHKITKRGQNVTFRCDPISEHNRLYWYRQTLGQGPEFLTYFQNEAQLEKSRLLSDRFSAERPKGSFSTLEIQRTEQGDSAMYLCASSLGAYAEAFFGQGTRLTVV.

This clone was counted a few times. The rearrangement links TRBV7-2 to TRBJ1-2; D gene uncertain. This CDR3 spans 13 amino acids. CDR1 and CDR2 (germline): SGHTA, FQGNSA. V dropped 1 base and J dropped 7 bases, with 10 bases sitting between them. CDR3 sequence: CASSLDPGGGYTF. The CDR3 DNA is TGTGCCAGCAGCTTAGACCCCGGTGGTGGCTACACCTTC.

The sample holds one count of this clone. The rearrangement uses TRBV11-2 and TRBJ1-4; a possible D gene is TRBD1 (5 bases). V lost 1 base to trimming and J lost 7 bases, with 16 bases between them. The CDR3 loop spans 16 amino acids. The germline V gene encodes CDR1 SGHAT and CDR2 FQNNGV. The CDR3 sequence is CASSLGQGLRGEKLFF. CDR3 DNA sequence: TGTGCCAGCAGCTTAGGGCAGGGTTTACGTGGTGAAAAACTGTTTTTT. The full variable domain, completed using reference TRBV11-2 and TRBJ1-4, is EAGVAQSPRYKIIEKRQSVAFWCNPISGHATLYWYQQILGQGPKLLIQFQNNGVVDDSQLPKDRFSAERLKGVDSTLKIQPAKLEDSAVYLCASSLGQGLRGEKLFFGSGTQLSVL.

This rearrangement joins TRBV4-1 to TRBJ2-1, with 10 positions matching TRBD1. The length of the CDR3 is 17 residues. Germline V lookup: CDR1 MGHRA, CDR2 YSYEKL. The J segment lost 7 bases and the V segment lost 5 bases, leaving 14 bases of the junction unmatched. The CDR3 region has the DNA TGCGCCAGCAGCTCACTAGGCCGCGACAGGGGGCTGAATGAGCAGTTCTTC. Protein sequence: CASSSLGRDRGLNEQFF.

This clone was picked up one time. V is TRBV18 and J is TRBJ2-5; 14 nucleotides agree with TRBD2. Trimming at V came to 5 bases and at J to 5 bases, leaving 7 bases not matched to a gene. Germline CDR1 reads KGHSH; CDR2 reads LQKENI. The length of the CDR3 is 16 residues. CDR3 in amino acids: CASSTGLAGGGETQYF. CDR3 in DNA: TGTGCCAGCTCAACCGGACTAGCGGGAGGTGGCGAGACCCAGTACTTC.

V usage is TRBV18 and J usage is TRBJ2-3; 9 nucleotides match TRBD2. CDR3 length equals 17 residues. Losses at the gene ends were 2 bases for V and 1 base for J; bases not matched to a gene: 7. Looked up from germline, CDR1 is KGHSH and CDR2 is LQKENI. The CDR3 DNA sequence: TGTGCCAGCTCACCAACGGAACTAGCGGGCCGCACAGATACGCAGTATTTT. It is translated as CASSPTELAGRTDTQYF.

This sequence joins TRBV6-1 and TRBJ1-2; perhaps TRBD1 as D (5 bases). This CDR3 is built from 13 residues. Germline CDR1 MNHNS, CDR2 SASEGT. V gave up 3 bases and J gave up 4 bases, with 9 bases separating them. In nucleotides, the CDR3 is TGTGCCAGCAGTGACCCGGGACCCTATGGCTACACCTTC. Translated, it gives CASSDPGPYGYTF.